This T cell receptor (beta chain) was sequenced for a study of blood T cell repertoires in COVID-19. Turning to the study itself: T cells, B-cell-depleted T cells, or PBMCs supplied cDNA or gDNA.

This clone was recorded once. The germline gives CDR1 SGHRS, CDR2 YFSETQ. This CDR3 spans 15 amino acids. Trimming cost V 2 bases and J 4 bases; bases outside gene matches: 5. Assay used: immunoSEQ multiplex PCR; TCRdb lists only in-frame clones, some missing. The sample holds around 130,000 clones, around 87% seen once. This receptor was taken from a woman aged 55 to 70 with acute or convalescent COVID-19. Sample: peripheral blood. V usage is TRBV5-1 and J usage is TRBJ2-5; TRBD2 aligns across 10 bases. This CDR3 is CASSLAGGEGETQYF. CDR3 nucleotide sequence: TGCGCCAGCAGCTTAGCGGGAGGGGAGGGAGAGACCCAGTACTTC.